The next 2 T cell receptor beta chains were all read from a single sample in a study of tumor-infiltrating lymphocytes in primary liver carcinoma. Co-extraction yielded RNA and DNA from around 20-30 mg of unsorted bulk tissue. Using a constant-region primer together with ProtoScript II reverse transcriptase, TCR beta cDNA was made from 500 to 650 ng of total RNA. Three nested multiplex PCR rounds of slightly modified ARM-PCR generated TCR beta libraries. A C-beta reverse primer and TRBV1-TRBV30 forward primers served in each of the first two PCR rounds, at 10 cycles apiece. TCRdb reanalysed the multiplex PCR reads using MiXCR and keeps one entry per CDR3 protein. Seen here are some 20,000 distinct CDR3 sequences, around 79% observed once, and the top ten hold less than 50%. Sequencing used liver tumor tissue from sampling region 4. As for subset: tumor region T4, right-lateral pole. The receptor source for this set is a woman in her 30s with primary liver carcinoma and hepatitis B virus infection.

This chain uses TRBV11-2 with TRBJ2-1, with TRBD2 identical over 13 bases. The CDR3 has 15 residues. The V and J ends lost 5 bases and 7 bases, in that order; junction bases with no gene match: 5. Germline CDR1 is SGHAT and CDR2 is FQNNGV. The CDR3 DNA sequence: TGTGCCAGCAGCACAGGGACTAGCGGGATTAATGAGCAGTTCTTC. Translating it yields CASSTGTSGINEQFF.

A note on this clonotype: This may stem from a read error, because a much larger clone lies one nucleotide away. V usage is TRBV2 and J usage is TRBJ2-6; D is tentatively TRBD1 or TRBD2 (5 bases each). Germline CDR1 SNHLY, CDR2 FYNNEI. The CDR3 covers 15 residues. This CDR3 is CASSEARGGANGLTF. The CDR3 coding sequence is TGTGCCAGCAGTGAAGCACGGGGTGGGGCCAACGGCCTGACTTTC.